This T cell receptor (beta chain) originates from a study of cytomegalovirus exposure and HLA in healthy donors. Findings and limits, study-wide: Among the sequence variants, a highly shared cluster was likely an artifact of sequencing. Later analysis showed TCR association rates varying by HLA locus, highest for DRB1 and lowest for HLA-C.

On this clone itself: The antigen remains undetermined.

Both 60 Vbeta primers and 13 Jbeta primers went into the PCR. TCRdb keeps only in-frame clones here, not all; method: immunoSEQ multiplex PCR. The sample yields roughly 200,000 clones, about 87% seen once. The specimen sequenced was PBMCs. The sequence was collected from a man aged 25-45 years in good health and CMV-seronegative.

The CDR3 bases are TGTGCCAGCAGTGAAGAGCGGGGAAGCACAGATACGCAGTATTTT. This encodes CASSEERGSTDTQYF. The rearrangement uses TRBV2 and TRBJ2-3; TRBD2 matches 7 bases. There are 15 residues in the CDR3. Per germline, CDR1 SNHLY and CDR2 FYNNEI. The ends lost 1 base at V and 0 bases at J; junction bases unmatched: 1.